These 6 T cell receptor beta chains came from one sample sequenced in a study of blood T cell repertoires in COVID-19 (dated by TCRdb to between 2020 and 2021). The library was obtained by the immunoSEQ multiplex PCR assay. TCRdb retrieved this table from immuneACCESS and kept in-frame rearrangements only. Not all clones are present; in checked studies, unresolved V genes account for under half, and no reason is known for the remainder. Across this sample there are roughly 400,000 clones, with 88% seen only once. The ten biggest clones cover about 2.1% of the sample. Sequenced material: PBMCs or T cells enriched from blood (not recorded which). The receptors shown here come from a woman aged 40 to 50 with acute COVID-19.

This clone was detected a few times. V gene TRBV10-1 combines with J gene TRBJ2-5; a possible D gene is TRBD2 (6 bases). Germline V lookup: CDR1 WNHNN, CDR2 SYGVQD (reference sequence). The germline V and J ends were trimmed by 5 bases and 5 bases, with 15 bases remaining between them. This CDR3 has 14 amino acids. CDR3 nucleotides: TGCGCCAGCAGTTTCGGCGGGGCTGGGGAGACCCAGTACTTC. This encodes CASSFGGAGETQYF.

The CDR3, as DNA: TGTGCCACCAGTGATCCGGGAGCCGGGACAGGGGGCAGCGGGGAGCTGTTTTTT. Encoded protein: CATSDPGAGTGGSGELFF. This rearrangement joins TRBV24-1 to TRBJ2-2; 12 nucleotides align to TRBD1. This CDR3 has 18 amino acids. The germline gives CDR1 KGHDR, CDR2 SFDVKD. Losses at the gene ends were 3 bases for V and 7 bases for J; bases not matched to a gene: 11.

The V call is TRBV27, the J call TRBJ1-4, with D unclear. Per germline, CDR1 MNHEY and CDR2 SMNVEV (reference sequence). Trimming cost V 6 bases and J 5 bases, with 13 bases left between them. CDR3 length: 14 amino acids. In DNA form, the CDR3 reads TGTGCCAGCAGCCGTGGAGGGCCCAATGAAAAACTGTTTTTT. Its translation is CASSRGGPNEKLFF.

The chain combines TRBV18 with TRBJ2-5; TRBD2 matches 7 bases. Per germline, CDR1 KGHSH and CDR2 LQKENI. The CDR3 runs to 15 residues. J gave up 2 bases and V 6 bases, and 9 bases lay outside the gene matches. The CDR3: CASSDQAGSQETQYF. CDR3 sequence (DNA): TGTGCCAGCTCGGATCAAGCGGGGAGTCAAGAGACCCAGTACTTC.

On this clone itself: The sample carries other DNA sequences with the same CDR3. The chain uses TRBV28 and TRBJ2-3; possibly TRBD2 for D (6 bases). V was clipped by 3 bases and J by 0 bases, with 7 bases between them. CDR3 length: 14 residues. Germline-derived CDR1 and CDR2 are MDHEN and SYDVKM. CDR3 sequence (DNA): TGTGCCAGCAGTTTTGGGGGGAGCACAGATACGCAGTATTTT. Amino acid sequence: CASSFGGSTDTQYF.

The chain joins TRBV24-1 to TRBJ2-3; D not certain. Germline CDR1 and CDR2: KGHDR and SFDVKD. This CDR3 spans 13 amino acids. Between the trimmed V and J ends, which lost 9 bases and 2 bases, there was a span of 11 bases. The CDR3 loop is CATGNAATDTQYF. For the CDR3, the DNA is TGTGCCACCGGCAACGCCGCCACAGATACGCAGTATTTT.